The 25 T cell receptor beta chains in this list originate from one sample, sequenced in a study of response to subunit inactivated influenza vaccine. TCRdb redid the calling of the RT-PCR reads with MiXCR, one entry per CDR3 protein. The sample holds 300,000 to 350,000 distinct CDR3 sequences, around a fifth seen once. The sequences come from PBMCs from blood, collected less than 22 months after vaccination. These TCRs come from a man aged 50-75 years who received an inactivated influenza vaccine.

The chain carries TRBV5-6 and TRBJ1-4, with TRBD1 identical over 12 bases. Germline-derived CDR1 and CDR2 are SGHDT and YYEEEE. The CDR3 runs 18 residues. The V and J ends lost 4 bases and 6 bases, in that order; junction bases with no gene match: 13. CDR3: CASSTYRDRGHGDEKLFF. The CDR3 DNA sequence: TGTGCCAGCAGCACGTACCGGGACAGGGGGCATGGCGATGAAAAACTGTTTTTT.

This clonotype has ten or more counts. The CDR3 DNA sequence: TGTGCCAGCAGTTTAGCGACTAGCGGATACCAAGAGACCCAGTACTTC. Its protein is CASSLATSGYQETQYF. The chain couples TRBV12-3 or TRBV12-4 to TRBJ2-5; 9 bases fit TRBD2. This CDR3 is built from 16 residues. Unmatched junction bases numbered 2, after V lost 0 bases and J lost 0 bases.

This chain connects TRBV3-1 to TRBJ2-1, with 8 bases identical to TRBD2. Germline-derived CDR1 and CDR2 are LGHDT and YNNKEL (reference sequence). V shed 4 bases, J shed 7 bases, and the junction held 9 bases outside the gene matches. The CDR3 is made up of 15 amino acids. CDR3 sequence (DNA): TGTGCCAGCAGCCCCTTCACTAGCGGTGCGAATGAGCAGTTCTTC. Residues: CASSPFTSGANEQFF.

This clonotype was observed a few times. The chain joins TRBV12-3 or TRBV12-4 to TRBJ1-5; D remains ambiguous. This CDR3 comprises 14 residues. Trimming removed 5 bases at V and 2 bases at J, with 10 bases between. The CDR3 sequence is CASSILAGNQPQHF. The DNA of the CDR3 is TGTGCCAGCAGTATACTAGCAGGCAATCAGCCCCAGCATTTT.

This CDR3 is CASSLAVPGRTGELFF. Written as DNA, the CDR3 is TGTGCCAGCAGCTTAGCGGTGCCAGGTCGGACCGGGGAGCTGTTTTTT. This chain joins TRBV7-9 and TRBJ2-2, with unresolved D. CDR3 size: 16 residues. V was cut by 0 bases and J by 5 bases, with 13 bases left in between. Germline loops: CDR1 SEHNR, CDR2 FQNEAQ (reference sequence).

This clonotype was detected only a few times. The V gene is TRBV7-2, the J gene TRBJ1-3; weak D call: TRBD1 (5 bases). CDR1 is SGHTA, CDR2 FQGNSA, per germline. V lost 4 bases to trimming and J lost 4 bases, with 14 bases between them. The CDR3 runs 15 residues. CDR3 coding DNA: TGTGCCAGCAGCTCAAGCTCAGGGTCAGGAAACACCATATATTTT. Protein sequence: CASSSSSGSGNTIYF.

The chain uses TRBV12-3 or TRBV12-4 and TRBJ2-1, with 12 nucleotides matching TRBD2. This CDR3 has 16 residues. Trimming removed 6 bases from V and 4 bases from J; junction bases left unmatched: 7. The CDR3 loop reads CASSQRTSGRYNEQFF. The DNA of the CDR3 is TGTGCCAGCAGCCAACGAACTAGCGGGAGGTACAATGAGCAGTTCTTC.

The CDR3 is CASSPSGGEKLFF. Written as DNA, the CDR3 is TGTGCCAGCAGTCCCTCAGGGGGTGAAAAACTGTTTTTT. The V call is TRBV27, the J call TRBJ1-4; 7 bases fit TRBD1. Losses at the gene ends were 5 bases for V and 7 bases for J; bases not matched to a gene: 4. The CDR3 length is 13 residues. Germline lookup yields CDR1 MNHEY and CDR2 SMNVEV (reference sequence). The whole variable domain, filled in from reference TRBV27 and TRBJ1-4, reads EAQVTQNPRYLITVTGKKLTVTCSQNMNHEYMSWYRQDPGLGLRQIYYSMNVEVTDKGDVPEGYKVSRKEKRNFPLILESPSPNQTSLYFCASSPSGGEKLFFGSGTQLSVL.

The chain is built from TRBV12-3 or TRBV12-4 and TRBJ2-7; D tentatively fits TRBD1 or TRBD2 (5 bases each). The CDR3 has 12 amino acids. V lost 5 bases and J lost 9, with 14 bases in between. CDR3 region: CASSGDGKRQYF. CDR3 DNA sequence: TGTGCCAGCAGTGGGGACGGGAAAAGGCAGTACTTC.

V gene TRBV12-3 or TRBV12-4 combines with J gene TRBJ2-2, with D maybe TRBD2 (6 bases). The CDR3 loop spans 16 amino acids. V was shortened by 1 base and J by 10 bases, with 19 bases between the two germline ends. The CDR3 loop is CASSLGLDLIPVELFF. Here the CDR3 DNA reads TGTGCCAGCAGTTTAGGACTAGATTTGATTCCCGTGGAGCTGTTTTTT.

This chain connects TRBV6-2 or TRBV6-3 to TRBJ1-6; D unclear. Germline assignment: CDR1 MNHEY and CDR2 SVGEGT. The CDR3 is made up of 14 amino acids. The ends were cut back, 7 bases at V and 10 bases at J, with 17 bases in the middle. CDR3 DNA: TGTGCCAGCAACCGAGAAGCCCTAGCATCACCCCTCCACTTT. This translates into CASNREALASPLHF.

The chain carries TRBV4-1 and TRBJ1-5; TRBD1 might be the D (6 bases). The V gene's germline CDR1 is MGHRA and CDR2 YSYEKL. The CDR3 extends over 16 amino acids. With 3 bases removed from V and 0 bases from J, the gap between germline ends came to 12 bases. The CDR3 DNA sequence: TGCGCCAGCAGCCACCGGTACAGGGATAGCAATCAGCCCCAGCATTTT. Translation: CASSHRYRDSNQPQHF.

This clonotype was seen more than once but under ten times. The chain is built from TRBV11-1 and TRBJ1-1, with 9 bases matching TRBD1. From germline, CDR1 is SGHAT and CDR2 FQDESV (reference sequence). Trimming removed 3 bases from V and 0 bases from J; junction bases left unmatched: 11. The CDR3 consists of 18 residues. The CDR3 DNA follows: TGTGCCAGCAGCTTGGGTCGAGGACAGGGGAGGGTGAACACTGAAGCTTTCTTT. As protein: CASSLGRGQGRVNTEAFF.

The chain's CDR3 is CSAGGGRGRNQPQHF. CDR3 sequence (DNA): TGCAGTGCTGGGGGAGGGAGGGGAAGAAATCAGCCCCAGCATTTT. The chain links TRBV20-1 to TRBJ1-5, with a weak D call TRBD1 (5 bases). V gave up 5 bases and J gave up 4 bases, with 18 bases separating them. The V gene's germline CDR1 is DFQATT and CDR2 SNEGSKA (reference sequence). The CDR3 totals 15 residues.

The chain uses TRBV4-1 and TRBJ1-2; TRBD1 aligns across 8 bases. The ends lost 4 bases at V and 1 base at J; junction bases unmatched: 2. This CDR3 comprises 14 residues. Germline CDR1 MGHRA, CDR2 YSYEKL. The CDR3 coding sequence is TGCGCCAGCAGCCGGGACAGGCTTAACTATGGCTACACCTTC. It codes for CASSRDRLNYGYTF.

The V and J genes are TRBV20-1 and TRBJ1-5; D unclear. The CDR3 has 13 residues. V gave up 4 bases and J gave up 4 bases, with 11 bases separating them. Germline CDR1 reads DFQATT; CDR2 reads SNEGSKA (reference sequence). The CDR3 DNA reads as TGCAGTGCTACTGTATCGGCGAATCAGCCCCAGCATTTT. Its protein is CSATVSANQPQHF.

The chain has TRBV3-1 and TRBJ2-7, with D unclear. V lost 5 bases to trimming and J lost 2 bases, with 16 bases between them. The CDR3 sequence is 15 residues long. Germline CDR1 is LGHDT and CDR2 is YNNKEL (reference sequence). CDR3 sequence: CASSTRHTAAYEQYF. DNA for the CDR3: TGTGCCAGCAGCACCCGGCACACGGCTGCCTACGAGCAGTACTTC.

This rearrangement joins TRBV19 to TRBJ2-3; possibly TRBD2 for D (6 bases). The CDR3 loop spans 14 amino acids. The V and J ends lost 0 bases and 6 bases respectively, with 10 bases between them. Per the germline V gene, CDR1 is LNHDA and CDR2 is SQIVND (reference sequence). The CDR3 spells CASSIDYRGDTQYF. In nucleotides, the CDR3 is TGTGCCAGTAGTATAGACTACCGGGGGGATACGCAGTATTTT.

This clonotype was seen only a few times. This chain links TRBV5-6 with TRBJ2-1; 9 bases fit TRBD2. The V and J ends lost 4 bases and 3 bases, in that order; junction bases with no gene match: 11. From germline, CDR1 is SGHDT and CDR2 YYEEEE. The CDR3 has 17 amino acids. The CDR3 sequence is CASSPRLAGEFYNEQFF. The CDR3 nucleotides are TGTGCCAGCAGCCCCCGCTTAGCGGGAGAGTTCTACAATGAGCAGTTCTTC.

This clonotype has a count of ten or more. This chain uses TRBV27 with TRBJ2-1; D might be TRBD2 (6 bases). The V end lost 3 bases, the J end lost 12 bases, and 15 bases lay between the germline ends. This CDR3 is built from 13 residues. Germline V gene data show CDR1 as MNHEY and CDR2 as SMNVEV (reference sequence). The CDR3 sequence: CASSFGGTMRQFF. The DNA of the CDR3 is TGTGCCAGCAGTTTTGGGGGGACCATGAGGCAGTTCTTC.

This clonotype was detected only a few times. The chain employs TRBV4-3 and TRBJ1-4; D uncertain. Between the trimmed V and J ends, which lost 0 bases and 8 bases, there was a span of 13 bases. Per the germline V gene, CDR1 is LGHNA and CDR2 is YSLEER. The length of the CDR3 is 15 residues. The CDR3 loop is CASSQDRVLGEKLFF. As DNA, the CDR3 is TGCGCCAGCAGCCAAGATCGGGTGTTAGGGGAAAAACTGTTTTTT.

This clonotype was detected only a few times. The chain carries TRBV20-1 and TRBJ1-5, with D tentatively TRBD1 (6 bases). Trimming removed 1 base at V and 0 bases at J, with 10 bases between. Germline V gene data show CDR1 as DFQATT and CDR2 as SNEGSKA (reference sequence). There are 15 residues in the CDR3. CDR3 coding DNA: TGCAGTGCTAGAGCCGGGACAAATAGCAATCAGCCCCAGCATTTT. Its protein is CSARAGTNSNQPQHF.

This chain joins TRBV5-1 and TRBJ2-7; either TRBD1 or TRBD2 may supply D (5 bases each). Germline V CDR1 and CDR2: SGHRS, YFSETQ. The CDR3 runs 14 residues. With 0 bases removed from V and 3 bases from J, the gap between germline ends came to 10 bases. This chain's CDR3 is CASSLAGDLYEQYF. For the CDR3, the DNA is TGCGCCAGCAGCTTGGCTGGGGACCTCTACGAGCAGTACTTC.

This clonotype was counted between two and nine times. The V gene is TRBV6-2 or TRBV6-3, the J gene TRBJ1-2, with TRBD1 matching 7 bases. Germline V CDR1 and CDR2: MNHEY, SVGEGT. The trim removed 4 bases at V and 3 bases at J, leaving 5 bases unmatched. The CDR3 covers 14 residues. The CDR3 is CASSFPGQDYGYTF. CDR3 coding DNA: TGTGCCAGCAGTTTCCCAGGACAGGACTATGGCTACACCTTC.

The chain carries TRBV20-1 and TRBJ1-2, with 8 bases that match TRBD1. Trimming cost V 5 bases and J 2 bases; bases outside gene matches: 4. There are 13 residues in the CDR3. Germline values: CDR1 DFQATT, CDR2 SNEGSKA (reference sequence). DNA for the CDR3: TGCAGTGCTTTGGACAGGGTAAACTATGGCTACACCTTC. It codes for CSALDRVNYGYTF.